This TCR beta chain was sequenced for a study of human T cells and chemical hapten exposure. Study-wide background: All patients underwent weekly scalp dosing with diphenylcyclopropenone for the full approximately 25-week study.

As for time point: patch test 1, 2 weeks after DPC sensitization. Treatment indicated: therapeutic diphenylcyclopropenone sensitization with weekly scalp DPC. This clonotype was seen only once. During construction of the library, unique molecular identifiers were attached to individual cDNA molecules for quantitative, reproducible TCR counting. TCRdb reanalysed the RACE reads using MiXCR and keeps one entry per CDR3 protein. The table shows about 120,000 distinct CDR3 sequences, with roughly 13% occurring only once. Looked up from germline, CDR1 is MGHRA and CDR2 is YSYEKL. The length of the CDR3 is 15 residues. V dropped 1 base and J dropped 2; count of bases not matched to a gene: 5.

This chain links TRBV4-1 with TRBJ2-7; 7 bases line up with TRBD1. This specimen was whole blood, taken in connection with sensitization to the hapten diphenylcyclopropenone (DPC). The clonotype originates from a man between 18 and 29 years old with alopecia areata. Some clones in this sample may be carry-over from other donors' samples. CDR3 bases: TGCGCCAGCAGCCAAGCCGAGGGACAGACCTACGAGCAGTACTTC. Its protein product is CASSQAEGQTYEQYF.